The clone carrying this T cell receptor (beta chain) was detected only a few times. The antigen is unknown. This CDR3 is built from 16 residues. With 0 bases clipped from V and 3 bases from J, the junction kept 4 bases outside the gene matches. Germline-derived CDR1 and CDR2 are KGHSH and LQKENI. The sample originates from a study of T-cell reconstitution after alpha-beta-depleted transplantation in children. A library of TCRbeta sequences, prepared with unique molecular identifiers, was generated. Using its own MiXCR run on the PCR reads, TCRdb lists one record per CDR3 protein. The data hold about 200,000 distinct CDR3 sequences, with 5.5% to 7% observed a single time. Points from the study as a whole: Elevated TCRbeta diversity at day 60 was traced, in some patients, to surviving recipient T cells and thymic progenitors. The study reportedly traced alpha-beta T cells about two months after transplant to several hundred expanded graft clones. Newly generated T cells supplied most T-cell counts and diversity one year post-transplant.

The chain carries TRBV18 and TRBJ2-1; 8 nucleotides match TRBD2. This receptor was taken from a boy aged 2-9 years with acute lymphoblastic leukemia, due to receive a stem cell transplant. Material: PBMCs, obtained before TCRalphabeta/CD19-depleted stem cell transplant. The chain's CDR3 is CASSPPGLVNYNEQFF. The CDR3 DNA reads as TGTGCCAGCTCACCACCGGGACTAGTCAACTACAATGAGCAGTTCTTC.